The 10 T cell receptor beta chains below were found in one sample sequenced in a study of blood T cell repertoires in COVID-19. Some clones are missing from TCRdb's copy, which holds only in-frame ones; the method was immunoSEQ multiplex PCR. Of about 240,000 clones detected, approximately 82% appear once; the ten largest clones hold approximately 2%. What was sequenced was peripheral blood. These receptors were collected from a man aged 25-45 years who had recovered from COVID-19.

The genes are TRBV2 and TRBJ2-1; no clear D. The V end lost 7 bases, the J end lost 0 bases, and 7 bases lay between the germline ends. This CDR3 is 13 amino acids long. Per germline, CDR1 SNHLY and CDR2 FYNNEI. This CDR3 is CASTQNSYNEQFF. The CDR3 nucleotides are TGTGCCAGCACCCAGAACTCCTACAATGAGCAGTTCTTC.

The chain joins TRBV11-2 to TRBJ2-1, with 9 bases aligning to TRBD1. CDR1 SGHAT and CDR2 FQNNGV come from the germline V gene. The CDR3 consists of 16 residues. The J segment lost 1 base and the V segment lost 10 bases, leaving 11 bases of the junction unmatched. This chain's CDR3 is CATTPFGQGSYNEQFF. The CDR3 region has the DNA TGTGCCACTACACCGTTCGGACAGGGGTCCTACAATGAGCAGTTCTTC.

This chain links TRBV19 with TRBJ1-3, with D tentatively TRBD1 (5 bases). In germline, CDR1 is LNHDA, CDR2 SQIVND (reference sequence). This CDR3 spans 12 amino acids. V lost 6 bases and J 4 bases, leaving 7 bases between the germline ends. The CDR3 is CASRGPGNTIYF. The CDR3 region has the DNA TGTGCCAGTAGGGGGCCCGGAAACACCATATATTTT.

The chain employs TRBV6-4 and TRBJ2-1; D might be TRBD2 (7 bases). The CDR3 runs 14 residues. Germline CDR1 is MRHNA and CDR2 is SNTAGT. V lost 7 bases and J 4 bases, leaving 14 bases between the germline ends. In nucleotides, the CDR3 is TGTGCCAGCACGGGGCGGGGGCCATACAATGAGCAGTTCTTC. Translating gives CASTGRGPYNEQFF.

DNA for the CDR3: TGTGCCAGCAGCTTATCTTCCCGAGACCAAGAGACCCAGTACTTC. As protein: CASSLSSRDQETQYF. V is TRBV7-9 and J is TRBJ2-5, with D hard to call. The CDR3 has 15 residues. Germline V gives CDR1 SEHNR, CDR2 FQNEAQ (reference sequence). V lost 2 bases and J lost 0, with 10 bases in between.

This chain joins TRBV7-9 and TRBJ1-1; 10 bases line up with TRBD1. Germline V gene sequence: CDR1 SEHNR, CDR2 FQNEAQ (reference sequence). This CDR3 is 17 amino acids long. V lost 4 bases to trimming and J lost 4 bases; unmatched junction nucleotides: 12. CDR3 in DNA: TGTGCCAGCAGCTGGACAATTGGACAGGGGGACGTCACTGAAGCTTTCTTT. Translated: CASSWTIGQGDVTEAFF.

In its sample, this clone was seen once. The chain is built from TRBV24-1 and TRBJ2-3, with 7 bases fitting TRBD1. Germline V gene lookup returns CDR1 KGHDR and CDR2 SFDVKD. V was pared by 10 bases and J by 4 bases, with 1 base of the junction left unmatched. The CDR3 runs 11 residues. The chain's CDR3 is CATGGADTQYF. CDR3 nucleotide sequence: TGTGCCACAGGGGGCGCAGATACGCAGTATTTT.

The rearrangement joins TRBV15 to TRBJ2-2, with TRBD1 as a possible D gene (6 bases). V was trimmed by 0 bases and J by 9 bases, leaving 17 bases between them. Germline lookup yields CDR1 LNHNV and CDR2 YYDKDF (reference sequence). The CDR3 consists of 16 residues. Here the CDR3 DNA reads TGTGCCACCAGCAGAGAGCCCCGGGACACCGTCAGGGAGCTGTTTTTT. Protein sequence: CATSREPRDTVRELFF.

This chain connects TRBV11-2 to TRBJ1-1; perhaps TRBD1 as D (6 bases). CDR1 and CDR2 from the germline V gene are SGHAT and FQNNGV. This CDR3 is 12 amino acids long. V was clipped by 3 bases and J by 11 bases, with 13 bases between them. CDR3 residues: CASSLDTGLAFF. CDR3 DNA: TGTGCCAGCAGCTTGGATACAGGGTTGGCTTTCTTT.

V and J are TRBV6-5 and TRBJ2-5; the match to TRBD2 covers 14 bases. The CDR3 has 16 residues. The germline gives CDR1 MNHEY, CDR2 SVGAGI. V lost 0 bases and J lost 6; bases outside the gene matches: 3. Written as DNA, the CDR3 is TGTGCCAGCAGTTACTCCGGGACTAGCGGGGGACAGACCCAGTACTTC. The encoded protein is CASSYSGTSGGQTQYF.